This is a list of T cell receptor beta chains from one sample in a study of graft-versus-host responses after intestinal transplantation. Only in-frame clones appear in the TCRdb table, and some are missing; sequencing was by immunoSEQ multiplex PCR. The sample holds around 71,000 clones, roughly 92% seen once. The input for sequencing was bone marrow, taken 734 days after intestinal transplantation. These receptors came from a human patient who received an intestinal transplant, so some T cells may come from the graft donor. Both conserved end residues are part of each CDR3. Fields, in order: J gene, V gene, D gene, clone size, CDR3 protein, CDR3 DNA. The D gene is left open where the match is weak. For some rows the clone size is stated as once, few or many, or as a class when expanded; others skip it.

TRBJ1-3	TRBV6-5	NA	NA	CASSTRPGNTIYF	TGTGCCAGCAGTACGAGGCCGGGAAACACCATATATTTT
TRBJ2-1	TRBV5-6	NA	NA	CASSLFDGSSYNEQFF	TGTGCCAGCAGCTTGTTCGACGGGAGCTCCTACAATGAGCAGTTCTTC
TRBJ2-7	TRBV5-6	TRBD1	NA	CASSELGGQGTYEQYF	TGTGCCAGCAGCGAACTAGGGGGACAGGGAACCTACGAGCAGTACTTC
TRBJ2-3	TRBV12-5	TRBD1	NA	CASGKDRADTQYF	TGTGCTAGTGGTAAGGACAGGGCAGATACGCAGTATTTT
TRBJ2-3	TRBV10-3	TRBD1	NA	CAISGTGGADTQYF	TGTGCCATCAGTGGTACAGGGGGCGCAGATACGCAGTATTTT
TRBJ1-3	TRBV9	TRBD1	NA	CASSPRGQGPPSGNTIYF	TGTGCCAGCAGCCCGCGGGGACAGGGGCCTCCCTCTGGAAACACCATATATTTT
TRBJ1-1	TRBV28	TRBD1	NA	CASSLPDRGRTEAFF	TGTGCCAGCAGTTTGCCGGACAGGGGAAGAACTGAAGCTTTCTTT
TRBJ2-6	TRBV10-3	TRBD1	NA	CAISRDRAGANVLTF	TGTGCCATCAGCCGGGACAGGGCTGGGGCCAACGTCCTGACTTTC
TRBJ1-1	TRBV19	NA	NA	CATRGWEGNTEAFF	TGTGCCACCCGAGGATGGGAAGGAAACACTGAAGCTTTCTTT
TRBJ2-7	TRBV4-3	NA	NA	CASSHLYEQYF	TGCGCCAGCAGCCACCTCTACGAGCAGTACTTC
TRBJ2-1	TRBV9	TRBD2	NA	CASSVVAGPGYNEQFF	TGTGCCAGCAGCGTAGTAGCGGGACCGGGTTACAATGAGCAGTTCTTC
TRBJ2-1	TRBV4-1	TRBD2	NA	CASSQWGGTSGDNEQFF	TGCGCCAGCAGCCAATGGGGCGGGACTAGCGGTGACAATGAGCAGTTCTTC
TRBJ1-3	TRBV29-1	NA	NA	CSVAGQHGNTIYF	TGCAGCGTTGCCGGACAACACGGAAACACCATATATTTT
TRBJ2-1	TRBV7-6	NA	NA	CASSRIQDYNNEQFF	TGTGCCAGCAGCCGAATTCAGGACTACAACAATGAGCAGTTCTTC
TRBJ1-1	TRBV6-6	NA	NA	CASSWTRYTEAFF	TGTGCCAGCAGTTGGACGCGGTACACTGAAGCTTTCTTT
TRBJ2-1	TRBV5-1	NA	NA	CASMGKYNEQFF	TGCGCCAGCATGGGGAAGTACAATGAGCAGTTCTTC
TRBJ2-3	TRBV10-1	TRBD2	NA	CASSTGLAGAHTQYF	TGCGCCAGCAGTACCGGACTAGCGGGAGCACATACGCAGTATTTT
TRBJ1-2	TRBV7-9	NA	NA	CASTPSYGTANGYTF	TGTGCCAGCACCCCATCCTACGGGACGGCAAATGGCTACACCTTC
TRBJ2-7	TRBV19	NA	NA	CASSDPGAAVTYEQYF	TGTGCCAGTAGTGACCCAGGGGCAGCTGTTACCTACGAGCAGTACTTC
TRBJ2-1	TRBV9	NA	NA	CASSGGLIASVDEQFF	TGTGCCAGCAGCGGAGGCTTGATCGCCTCCGTCGATGAGCAGTTCTTC
TRBJ1-4	TRBV18	NA	NA	CASSPREGRRANEKLFF	TGTGCCAGCTCACCACGGGAGGGTAGGCGGGCTAATGAAAAACTGTTTTTT
TRBJ2-7	TRBV28	NA	NA	CASCVDVDMYPYEQYF	TGTGCCAGCTGTGTTGACGTGGACATGTACCCGTATGAGCAGTACTTC
TRBJ1-4	TRBV6-5	NA	NA	CASSPFMSTNEKLFF	TGTGCCAGCAGCCCCTTTATGTCAACTAATGAAAAACTGTTTTTT
TRBJ2-5	TRBV7-6	NA	NA	CASSLLRSEDQETQYF	TGTGCCAGCAGCTTACTCCGCAGCGAGGACCAAGAGACCCAGTACTTC
TRBJ2-3	TRBV15	TRBD2	NA	CATSASGLAGSDTQYF	TGTGCCACCAGCGCTAGTGGACTAGCGGGGTCGGATACGCAGTATTTT
TRBJ1-4	TRBV11-2	NA	NA	CASSLVRVGLTNEKLFF	TGTGCCAGCAGCTTAGTTCGAGTAGGGCTTACTAATGAAAAACTGTTTTTT
TRBJ2-2	TRBV27	TRBD1	few	CASKRQGAFGELFF	TGTGCCAGCAAACGACAGGGGGCTTTCGGGGAGCTGTTTTTT
TRBJ2-3	TRBV6-5	TRBD2	NA	CASSYSGGRVTDTQYF	TGTGCCAGCAGTTACTCGGGCGGGAGGGTCACAGATACGCAGTATTTT
TRBJ1-4	TRBV27	NA	once	CASSAGQANEKLFF	TGTGCCAGCAGTGCGGGACAAGCAAATGAAAAACTGTTTTTT
TRBJ2-1	TRBV28	NA	NA	CASSFVRRKEVQFF	TGTGCCAGCAGTTTCGTCCGGCGGAAGGAGGTTCAGTTCTTC
TRBJ1-1	TRBV7-6	TRBD1	NA	CASSTPGQGTEAFF	TGTGCCAGCAGCACGCCGGGACAGGGCACTGAAGCTTTCTTT
TRBJ2-2	TRBV6-1	NA	NA	CASSERRQNTGELFF	TGTGCCAGCAGTGAAAGACGGCAAAACACCGGGGAGCTGTTTTTT
TRBJ1-1	TRBV6-6	NA	NA	CASHGGMGAEAFF	TGTGCCAGTCATGGGGGCATGGGCGCTGAAGCTTTCTTT
TRBJ2-7	TRBV12-2	NA	NA	CASRLGTGYEQYF	TGTGCAAGTCGCTTAGGGACAGGGTACGAGCAGTACTTC
TRBJ1-1	TRBV29-1	NA	few	CSALNTEAFF	TGCAGCGCCTTGAACACTGAAGCTTTCTTT
TRBJ2-7	TRBV6-5	NA	NA	CASSYSVRLNEQYF	TGTGCCAGCAGTTACTCGGTGAGACTCAACGAGCAGTACTTC